This TCR beta chain originates from a study of blood T cell repertoires in COVID-19. About the research overall: Nucleic acid was either cDNA or gDNA, and it came from T cells, B-cell-depleted T cells, or PBMCs.

V gave up 1 base and J gave up 3 bases, with 10 bases separating them. The germline V gene encodes CDR1 SGHNT and CDR2 YYREEE (reference sequence). CDR3 size: 14 residues. Profiled with immunoSEQ multiplex PCR; TCRdb holds only in-frame clones, not every one. The profile shows about 300,000 clones, roughly 90% of them singletons. The chain joins TRBV5-4 to TRBJ1-2, with D perhaps TRBD1 (5 bases). Specimen: peripheral blood. This TCR was sampled from a man aged 18 to 29 who had recovered from COVID-19. CDR3 bases: TGTGCCAGCAGCTTGCGGGGGGGGGACTATGGCTACACCTTC. It is translated as CASSLRGGDYGYTF.